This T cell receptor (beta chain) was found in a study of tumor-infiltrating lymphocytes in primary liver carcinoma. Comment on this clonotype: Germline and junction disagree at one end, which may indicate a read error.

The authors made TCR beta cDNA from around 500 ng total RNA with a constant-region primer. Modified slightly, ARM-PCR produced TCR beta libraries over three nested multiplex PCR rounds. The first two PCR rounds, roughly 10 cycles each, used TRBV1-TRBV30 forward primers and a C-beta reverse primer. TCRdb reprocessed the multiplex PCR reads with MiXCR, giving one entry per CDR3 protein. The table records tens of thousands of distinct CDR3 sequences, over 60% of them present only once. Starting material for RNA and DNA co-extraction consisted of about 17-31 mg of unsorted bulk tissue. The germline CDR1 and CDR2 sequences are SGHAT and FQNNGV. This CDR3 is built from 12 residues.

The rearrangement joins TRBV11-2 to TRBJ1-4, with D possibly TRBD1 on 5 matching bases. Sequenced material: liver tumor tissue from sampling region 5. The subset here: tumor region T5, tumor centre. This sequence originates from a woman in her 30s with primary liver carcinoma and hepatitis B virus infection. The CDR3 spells CTSSPWGGNMFF. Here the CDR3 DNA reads TGTACCAGCAGCCCCTGGGGGGGAAACATGTTTTTT.